Reported below is one T cell receptor (beta chain). In the source study's methods: Reference gene primer amplification in the assay estimated nucleated cell counts. Sequencing was performed with immunoSEQ multiplex PCR; in TCRdb, only in-frame clones are kept and a portion is missing. V, J and clone size reflect that table, while D and trimming were determined from the DNA. This repertoire shows over 250,000 clones, under 90% found once; its top ten account for around 10%. The CDR3 runs to 15 residues. The ends lost 3 bases at V and 4 bases at J; junction bases unmatched: 4. Germline lookup yields CDR1 SEHNR and CDR2 FQNEAQ (reference sequence). This sample is drawn from a study of blood T cell repertoires in COVID-19. The wider study: Some COVID-19 samples were acute and others convalescent; all came from the United States, Italy and Spain.

The source is a woman between 50 and 59 years old who had recovered from COVID-19. The sample was peripheral blood. This chain uses TRBV7-9 with TRBJ2-1; 9 bases fit TRBD2. CDR3 sequence reads: CASSFPTSGYNEQFF. CDR3 nucleotide sequence: TGTGCCAGCAGCTTCCCGACTAGCGGATACAATGAGCAGTTCTTC.